The rows below give T cell receptor beta chains drawn from one sample of a study of cytomegalovirus exposure and HLA in healthy donors. Libraries were prepared by immunoSEQ multiplex PCR; TCRdb keeps only in-frame clonotypes and omits some of them. The repertoire has around 100,000 clones, about two thirds of them found once; the top ten carry roughly 10%. The sequenced sample was PBMCs. The receptors stem from a man younger than 45 in good health and CMV-seropositive. Each CDR3 is given with its conserved first and last residue.

J gene: TRBJ1-6
V gene: TRBV30
CDR3 protein: CAWSVQIGALSPLHF

J gene: TRBJ1-1
V gene: TRBV1
CDR3 protein: CTSSQDRRDRVNTEAFF

J gene: TRBJ1-4
V gene: TRBV29-1
CDR3 protein: CSVEAQGAANEKLFF

J gene: TRBJ1-2
V gene: TRBV7-9
CDR3 protein: CASSPVGLNYGYTF

J gene: TRBJ2-3
V gene: TRBV18
CDR3 protein: CASSPDYKRRGDTQYF

J gene: TRBJ2-1
V gene: TRBV6-1
CDR3 protein: CASWPGGGFYNEQFF

J gene: TRBJ2-7
V gene: TRBV7-9
CDR3 protein: CASSATGGGSYEQYF

J gene: TRBJ1-1
V gene: TRBV6-4
CDR3 protein: CASSDSRSDKNTEAFF

J gene: TRBJ2-2
V gene: TRBV19
CDR3 protein: CASTYRGNTGELFF

J gene: TRBJ1-1
V gene: TRBV5-1
CDR3 protein: CASSFSAVPGQVLNTEAFF

J gene: TRBJ1-6
V gene: TRBV6-4
CDR3 protein: CASNEGGIGSPLHF

J gene: TRBJ2-1
V gene: TRBV28
CDR3 protein: CASSLVSGQGATEQFF

J gene: TRBJ1-1
V gene: TRBV5-4
CDR3 protein: CASSSRTETRF

J gene: TRBJ2-3
V gene: TRBV5-1
CDR3 protein: CASTIYPVARTSTDTQYF

J gene: TRBJ2-6
V gene: TRBV7-3
CDR3 protein: CASSLAGGSGANVLTF

J gene: TRBJ2-3
V gene: TRBV5-1
CDR3 protein: CASSPGRGGTSVSDTQYF

J gene: TRBJ1-4
V gene: TRBV19
CDR3 protein: CASRPTGANEKLFF

J gene: TRBJ1-1
V gene: TRBV27
CDR3 protein: CASSLDRGGDTEAFF

J gene: TRBJ1-6
V gene: TRBV30
CDR3 protein: CAWRTGQKNSPLHF

J gene: TRBJ1-1
V gene: TRBV2
CDR3 protein: CASSPRQGFNTEAFF

J gene: TRBJ2-1
V gene: TRBV9
CDR3 protein: CASSVDGVSITGDLGPLDYNEQFF